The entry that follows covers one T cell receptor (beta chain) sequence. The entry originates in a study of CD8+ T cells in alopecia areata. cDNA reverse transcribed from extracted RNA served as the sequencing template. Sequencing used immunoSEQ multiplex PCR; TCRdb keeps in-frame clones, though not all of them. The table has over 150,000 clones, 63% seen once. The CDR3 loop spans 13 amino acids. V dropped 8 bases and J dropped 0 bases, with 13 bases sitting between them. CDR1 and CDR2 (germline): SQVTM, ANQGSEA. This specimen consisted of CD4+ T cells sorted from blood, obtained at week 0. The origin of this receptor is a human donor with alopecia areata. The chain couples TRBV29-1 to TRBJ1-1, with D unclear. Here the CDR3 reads CSPTRPLNTEAFF. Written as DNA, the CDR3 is TGCAGCCCCACCCGACCGTTGAACACTGAAGCTTTCTTT.